This T cell receptor beta chain was identified during a study of control samples from healthy donors and cancer patients. The ends were cut back, 1 base at V and 6 bases at J, with 15 bases in the middle. The length of the CDR3 is 15 residues. Germline loops: CDR1 SGHVS, CDR2 FQNEAQ. Only in-frame clones appear in the TCRdb table, and some are missing; sequencing was by immunoSEQ multiplex PCR. This sample yields about 110,000 clones, of which roughly 90% are seen a single time; roughly 4% belongs to the top ten. The chain recombines TRBV7-8 with TRBJ1-2, with D possibly being TRBD1 (5 bases). This sequence was found in a woman aged 55 to 70 with lung cancer. Sequencing was done on a sample of PBMCs. The CDR3 protein is CASSLGAGRLNGYTF. CDR3 sequence (DNA): TGTGCCAGCAGCTTAGGGGCAGGGCGATTAAATGGCTACACCTTC.